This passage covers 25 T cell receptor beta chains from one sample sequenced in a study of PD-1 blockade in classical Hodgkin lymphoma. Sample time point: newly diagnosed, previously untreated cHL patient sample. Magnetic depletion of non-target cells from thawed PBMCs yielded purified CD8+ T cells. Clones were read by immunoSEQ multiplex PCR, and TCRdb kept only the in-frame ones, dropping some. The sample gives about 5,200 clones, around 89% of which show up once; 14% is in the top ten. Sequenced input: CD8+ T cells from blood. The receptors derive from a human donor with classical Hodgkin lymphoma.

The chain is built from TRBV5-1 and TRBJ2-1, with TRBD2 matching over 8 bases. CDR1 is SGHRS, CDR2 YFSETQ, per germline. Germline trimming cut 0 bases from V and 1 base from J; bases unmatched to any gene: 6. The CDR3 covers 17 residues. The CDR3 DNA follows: TGCGCCAGCAGCTTGGTTCGTCCGGGGGGGTCCTACAATGAGCAGTTCTTC. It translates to CASSLVRPGGSYNEQFF.

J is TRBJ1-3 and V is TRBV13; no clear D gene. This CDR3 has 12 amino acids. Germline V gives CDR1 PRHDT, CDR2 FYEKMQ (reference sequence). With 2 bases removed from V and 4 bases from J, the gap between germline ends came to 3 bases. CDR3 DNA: TGTGCCAGCAGCTTATCCGGAAACACCATATATTTT. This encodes CASSLSGNTIYF.

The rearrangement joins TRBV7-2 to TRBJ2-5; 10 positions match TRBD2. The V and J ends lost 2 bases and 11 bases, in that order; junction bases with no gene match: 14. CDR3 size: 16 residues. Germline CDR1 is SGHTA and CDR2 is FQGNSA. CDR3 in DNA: TGTGCCAGCAGCTTACACTCGAGCGGGGGGGCCTTCGGGCAGTACTTC. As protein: CASSLHSSGGAFGQYF. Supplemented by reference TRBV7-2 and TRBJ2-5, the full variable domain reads GAGVSQSPSNKVTEKGKDVELRCDPISGHTALYWYRQSLGQGLEFLIYFQGNSAPDKSGLPSDRFSAERTGGSVSTLTIQRTQQEDSAVYLCASSLHSSGGAFGQYFGPGTRLLVL.

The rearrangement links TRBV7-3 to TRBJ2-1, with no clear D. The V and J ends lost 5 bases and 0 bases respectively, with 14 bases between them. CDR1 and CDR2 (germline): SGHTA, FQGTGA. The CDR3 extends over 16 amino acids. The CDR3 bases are TGTGCCAGCAGCCCCGACCGAGAAAGCTCCTACAATGAGCAGTTCTTC. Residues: CASSPDRESSYNEQFF.

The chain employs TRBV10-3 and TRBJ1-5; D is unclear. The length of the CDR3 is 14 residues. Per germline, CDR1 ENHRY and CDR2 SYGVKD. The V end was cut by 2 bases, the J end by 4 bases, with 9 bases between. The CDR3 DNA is TGTGCCATCAGTGAGCAAACGGGGAATCAGCCCCAGCATTTT. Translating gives CAISEQTGNQPQHF.

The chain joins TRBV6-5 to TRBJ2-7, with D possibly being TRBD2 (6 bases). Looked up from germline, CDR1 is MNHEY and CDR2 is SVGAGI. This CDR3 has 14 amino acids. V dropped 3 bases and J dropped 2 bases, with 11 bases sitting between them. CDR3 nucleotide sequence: TGTGCCAGCAGTTATGGGAGGAAGCCCTACGAGCAGTACTTC. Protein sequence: CASSYGRKPYEQYF.

The CDR3, as DNA: TGTGCCAGCGGCCGGGACAGCACTAGCTCTGGAAACACCATATATTTT. As protein: CASGRDSTSSGNTIYF. This chain links TRBV5-4 with TRBJ1-3; 7 nucleotides align to TRBD1. The V gene end was trimmed by 7 bases and the J gene end by 0 bases; junction bases not matched to a gene: 10. The CDR3 contains 16 residues. Germline V CDR1 and CDR2: SGHNT, YYREEE (reference sequence). Variable domain in full (rest from reference TRBV5-4 and TRBJ1-3): ETGVTQSPTHLIKTRGQQVTLRCSSQSGHNTVSWYQQALGQGPQFIFQYYREEENGRGNFPPRFSGLQFPNYSSELNVNALELDDSALYLCASGRDSTSSGNTIYFGEGSWLTVV.

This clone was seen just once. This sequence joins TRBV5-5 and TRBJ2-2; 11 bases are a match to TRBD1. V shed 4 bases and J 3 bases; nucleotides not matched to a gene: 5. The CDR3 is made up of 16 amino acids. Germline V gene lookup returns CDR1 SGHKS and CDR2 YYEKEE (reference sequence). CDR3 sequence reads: CASSTDRGPDTGELFF. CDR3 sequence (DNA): TGTGCCAGCAGCACGGACAGGGGGCCGGACACCGGGGAGCTGTTTTTT. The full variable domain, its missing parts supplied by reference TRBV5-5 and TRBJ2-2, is DAGVTQSPTHLIKTRGQQVTLRCSPISGHKSVSWYQQVLGQGPQFIFQYYEKEERGRGNFPDRFSARQFPNYSSELNVNALLLGDSALYLCASSTDRGPDTGELFFGEGSRLTVL.

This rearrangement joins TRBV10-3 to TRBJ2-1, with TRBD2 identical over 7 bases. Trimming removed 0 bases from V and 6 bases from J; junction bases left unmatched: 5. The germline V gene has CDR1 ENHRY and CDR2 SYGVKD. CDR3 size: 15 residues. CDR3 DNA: TGTGCCATCAGTGAGTCGACGGGAGGTTCCAATGAGCAGTTCTTC. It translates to CAISESTGGSNEQFF.

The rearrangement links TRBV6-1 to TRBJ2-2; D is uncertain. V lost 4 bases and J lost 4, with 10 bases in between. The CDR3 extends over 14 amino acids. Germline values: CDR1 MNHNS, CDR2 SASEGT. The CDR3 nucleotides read TGTGCCAGCAGTGGCAGGATCGGCACCGGGGAGCTGTTTTTT. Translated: CASSGRIGTGELFF.

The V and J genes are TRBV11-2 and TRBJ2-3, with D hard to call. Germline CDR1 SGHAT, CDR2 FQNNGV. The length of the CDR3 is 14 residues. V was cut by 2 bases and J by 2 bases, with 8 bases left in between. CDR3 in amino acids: CASSLITSTDTQYF. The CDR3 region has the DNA TGTGCCAGCAGCTTAATTACCTCCACAGATACGCAGTATTTT.

The CDR3 loop is CASSLGAGAHTDTQYF. CDR3 in DNA: TGTGCCAGCAGCTTAGGCGCGGGGGCGCACACAGATACGCAGTATTTT. The chain combines TRBV7-6 with TRBJ2-3, with a weak D call TRBD2 (7 bases). V was cut by 1 base and J by 2 bases, with 13 bases left in between. The CDR3 sequence is 16 residues long. Looked up from germline, CDR1 is SGHVS and CDR2 is FNYEAQ.

CDR3 sequence: CASSSPRAGVTGELFF. The CDR3 nucleotides read TGTGCCAGCAGCTCACCTCGGGCAGGGGTCACCGGGGAGCTGTTTTTT. The chain carries TRBV7-9 and TRBJ2-2, with a tentative D call TRBD1 (6 bases). The CDR3 has 16 residues. CDR1 and CDR2 from the germline V gene are SEHNR and FQNEAQ (reference sequence). Trimming took off 4 bases at V and 4 bases at J, with 16 bases between the two ends.

The CDR3 is CASRVDSSYEQYF. The CDR3, as DNA: TGTGCCAGCAGAGTTGACAGCTCCTACGAGCAGTACTTC. The chain employs TRBV7-8 and TRBJ2-7; tentative D call: TRBD1 (5 bases). The V end lost 6 bases, the J end lost 0 bases, and 9 bases lay between the germline ends. The CDR3 has 13 residues. CDR1 is SGHVS and CDR2 is FQNEAQ in the germline V gene. The full variable domain, with the rest looked up from reference TRBV7-8 and TRBJ2-7, is GAGVSQSPRYKVAKRGQDVALRCDPISGHVSLFWYQQALGQGPEFLTYFQNEAQLDKSGLPSDRFFAERPEGSVSTLKIQRTQQEDSAVYLCASRVDSSYEQYFGPGTRLTVT.

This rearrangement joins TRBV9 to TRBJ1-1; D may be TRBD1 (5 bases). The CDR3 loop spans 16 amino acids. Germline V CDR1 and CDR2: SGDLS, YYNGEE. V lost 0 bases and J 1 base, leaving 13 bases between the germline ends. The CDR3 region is CASSVVPGPPNTEAFF. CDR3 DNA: TGTGCCAGCAGCGTAGTACCGGGACCTCCGAACACTGAAGCTTTCTTT. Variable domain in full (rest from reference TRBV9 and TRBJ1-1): DSGVTQTPKHLITATGQRVTLRCSPRSGDLSVYWYQQSLDQGLQFLIQYYNGEERAKGNILERFSAQQFPDLHSELNLSSLELGDSALYFCASSVVPGPPNTEAFFGQGTRLTVV.

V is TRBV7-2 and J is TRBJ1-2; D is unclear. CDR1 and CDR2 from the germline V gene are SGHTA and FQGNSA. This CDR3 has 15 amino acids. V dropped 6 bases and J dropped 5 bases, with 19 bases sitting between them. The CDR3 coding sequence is TGTGCCAGCAGTCGAACCGCCAGGCTGGGGTATGGCTACACCTTC. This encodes CASSRTARLGYGYTF.

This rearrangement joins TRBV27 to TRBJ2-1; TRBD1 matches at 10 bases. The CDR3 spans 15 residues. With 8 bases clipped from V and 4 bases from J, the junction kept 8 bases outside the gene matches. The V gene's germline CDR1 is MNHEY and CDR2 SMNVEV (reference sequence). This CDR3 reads CASLRQGAAYNEQFF. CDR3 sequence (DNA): TGTGCCAGCTTGAGACAGGGGGCGGCATACAATGAGCAGTTCTTC.

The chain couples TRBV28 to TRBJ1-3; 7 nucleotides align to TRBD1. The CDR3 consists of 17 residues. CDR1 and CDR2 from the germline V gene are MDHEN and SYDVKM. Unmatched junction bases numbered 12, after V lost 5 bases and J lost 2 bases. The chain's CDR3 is CASSELSTGTTGNTIYF. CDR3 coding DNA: TGTGCCAGCAGTGAGCTTTCGACAGGGACGACTGGAAACACCATATATTTT. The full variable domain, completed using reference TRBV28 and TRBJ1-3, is DVKVTQSSRYLVKRTGEKVFLECVQDMDHENMFWYRQDPGLGLRLIYFSYDVKMKEKGDIPEGYSVSREKKERFSLILESASTNQTSMYLCASSELSTGTTGNTIYFGEGSWLTVV.

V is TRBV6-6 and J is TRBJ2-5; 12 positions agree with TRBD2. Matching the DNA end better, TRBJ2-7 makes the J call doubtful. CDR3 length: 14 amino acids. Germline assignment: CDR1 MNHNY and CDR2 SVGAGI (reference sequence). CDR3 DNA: TGTGCCAGCAAGGGACTAGCGGGTATATACGAGCAGTACTTC. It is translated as CASKGLAGIYEQYF.

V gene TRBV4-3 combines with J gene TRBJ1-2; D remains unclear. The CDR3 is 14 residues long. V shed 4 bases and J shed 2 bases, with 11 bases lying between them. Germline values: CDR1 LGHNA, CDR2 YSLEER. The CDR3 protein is CASSPDGSNYGYTF. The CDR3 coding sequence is TGCGCCAGCAGCCCGGACGGATCGAACTATGGCTACACCTTC.

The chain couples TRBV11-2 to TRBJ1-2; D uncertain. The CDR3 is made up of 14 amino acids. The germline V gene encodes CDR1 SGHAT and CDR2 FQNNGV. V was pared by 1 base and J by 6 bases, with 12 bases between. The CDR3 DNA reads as TGTGCCAGCAGCTTAGGGGTTTTCGGTAATGGCTACACCTTC. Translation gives CASSLGVFGNGYTF.

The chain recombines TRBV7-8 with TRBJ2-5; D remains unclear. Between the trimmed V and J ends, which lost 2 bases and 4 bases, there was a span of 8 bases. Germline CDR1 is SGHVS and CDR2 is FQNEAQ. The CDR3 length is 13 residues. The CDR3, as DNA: TGTGCCAGCAGCTTATTACAGACAGAGACCCAGTACTTC. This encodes CASSLLQTETQYF.

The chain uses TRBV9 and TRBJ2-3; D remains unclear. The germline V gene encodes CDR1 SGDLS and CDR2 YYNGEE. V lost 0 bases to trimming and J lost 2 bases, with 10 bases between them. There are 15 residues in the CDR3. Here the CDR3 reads CASSVGGQFTDTQYF. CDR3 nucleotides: TGTGCCAGCAGCGTAGGGGGTCAGTTCACAGATACGCAGTATTTT.

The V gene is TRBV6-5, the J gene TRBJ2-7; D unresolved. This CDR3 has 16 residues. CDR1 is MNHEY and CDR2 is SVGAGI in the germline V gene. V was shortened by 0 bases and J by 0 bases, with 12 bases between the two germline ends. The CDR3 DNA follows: TGTGCCAGCAGTTACTCGCTAGGAAAGAGCTCCTACGAGCAGTACTTC. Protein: CASSYSLGKSSYEQYF.

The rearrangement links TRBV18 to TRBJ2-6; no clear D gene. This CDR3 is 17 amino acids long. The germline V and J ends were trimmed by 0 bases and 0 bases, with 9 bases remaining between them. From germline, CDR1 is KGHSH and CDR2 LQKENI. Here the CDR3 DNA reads TGTGCCAGCTCACCACCGCCAGGAAACTCTGGGGCCAACGTCCTGACTTTC. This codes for CASSPPPGNSGANVLTF.